This passage covers 7 T cell receptor beta chains from one sample sequenced in a study of regulatory T cells in long-lasting Graves disease. With iRepertoire HTBI primers and Arm-PCR of CDR3 regions, TCR beta libraries were built. A single record per CDR3 protein comes from TCRdb applying MiXCR to the multiplex PCR reads. This sample yields 680,000 or so distinct CDR3 sequences, of which less than 20% are seen a single time; 18% belongs to the top ten. Time point in this sample: newly diagnosed GD, antithyroid drugs for less than 3 months. Scientists built the TCR library using RNA that was extracted from PBMCs. The same sample was also used in a study of T cells in Graves' hyperthyroidism and ophthalmopathy.

This material consisted of peripheral blood mononuclear cells (PBMCs), taken at new diagnosis, from a patient treated with antithyroid drugs. The receptors come from a woman under 40 with Graves disease.

The table lists this clonotype with a few counts. The J gene is TRBJ2-5, the V gene TRBV24-1, with 9 positions matching TRBD1. The CDR3 runs to 16 residues. CDR1 is KGHDR, CDR2 SFDVKD, per germline. Losses at the gene ends were 3 bases for V and 5 bases for J; bases not matched to a gene: 9. The CDR3 is CATSDPPGTGWETQYF. As DNA, the CDR3 is TGTGCCACCAGTGATCCTCCCGGGACAGGGTGGGAGACCCAGTACTTC.

This clonotype was detected only a few times. The rearrangement links TRBV27 to TRBJ2-1, with D uncertain. CDR1 MNHEY and CDR2 SMNVEV come from the germline V gene (reference sequence). Trimming took 2 bases from V and 0 from J, leaving 14 bases between them. The CDR3 contains 17 residues. Here the CDR3 reads CASSLRVGWGSYNEQFF. The CDR3 nucleotides are TGTGCCAGCAGTTTACGCGTGGGGTGGGGCTCCTACAATGAGCAGTTCTTC.

Comments on this clonotype: A much larger clone lies a single base off, so this may be a read error. This rearrangement joins TRBV3-1 to TRBJ1-3; D uncertain. The CDR3 contains 15 residues. V gave up 0 bases and J gave up 0 bases, with 6 bases separating them. Germline CDR1 is LGHDT and CDR2 is YNNKEL (reference sequence). The CDR3 is CASSQEVLSGNTIYF. The CDR3 DNA reads as TGTGCCAGCAGCCAAGAAGTCCTCTCTGGAAACACCATATATTTT.

This clonotype was observed at least ten times. The chain links TRBV6-1 to TRBJ2-4, with D perhaps assigned TRBD1 or TRBD2 (5 bases each). This CDR3 spans 14 amino acids. Trimming stripped 10 bases from V and 10 bases from J, with 23 bases between. Germline V gene lookup returns CDR1 MNHNS and CDR2 SASEGT. In DNA form, the CDR3 reads TGTGCCACGACCCTACGGGACCCCAGGGATATTCAGTACTTC. Translation gives CATTLRDPRDIQYF.

At least ten counts were recorded for this clonotype. This chain links TRBV12-3 or TRBV12-4 with TRBJ2-7; TRBD2 might be the D (6 bases). The CDR3 is 13 amino acids. V shed 4 bases and J shed 2 bases, with 9 bases lying between them. The CDR3 reads CASSWGETYEQYF. For the CDR3, the DNA is TGTGCCAGCAGTTGGGGGGAGACCTACGAGCAGTACTTC.

Only a few counts were recorded for this clonotype. The chain has TRBV9 and TRBJ2-3, with D tentatively TRBD1 (5 bases). The CDR3 covers 15 residues. V lost 6 bases and J lost 2, with 16 bases in between. Germline lookup yields CDR1 SGDLS and CDR2 YYNGEE. The DNA for the CDR3 is TGTGCCAGCACCGTGTTGGGGCACACCACAGATACGCAGTATTTT. Translation gives CASTVLGHTTDTQYF.

This clonotype was observed a single time. This rearrangement joins TRBV7-6 to TRBJ2-6; 8 nucleotides agree with TRBD1. This CDR3 is 20 amino acids long. Germline V gene data show CDR1 as SGHVS and CDR2 as FNYEAQ. The ends lost 1 base at V and 0 bases at J; junction bases unmatched: 11. The CDR3 loop is CASSLGTGITPGSGANVLTF. The CDR3 DNA follows: TGTGCCAGCAGCTTAGGGACAGGGATCACCCCCGGCTCTGGGGCCAACGTCCTGACTTTC.